This T cell receptor beta chain derives from a study of blood T cell repertoires in COVID-19. A few counts support this clone. Trimming cost V 4 bases and J 8 bases; bases outside gene matches: 15. There are 16 residues in the CDR3. Germline loops: CDR1 LGHDT, CDR2 YNNKEL (reference sequence). Participants were placed into cohorts based on the clinical history they reported. In the original analysis: Researchers report that nucleated cell counts were estimated from reference gene primer amplification. TCRdb's table, derived via immunoSEQ multiplex PCR, lists solely in-frame clones and lacks some. V and J calls and clone size are those listed in that table; D and trimming were worked out from the DNA. The data show 260,000 or so clones, about 80% seen once.

The clonotype comes from a middle-aged woman who had been exposed to COVID-19. The rearrangement links TRBV3-1 (or the pseudogene TRBV3-2) to TRBJ1-2, with TRBD1 matching over 8 bases. The specimen sequenced was PBMCs or T cells enriched from blood (not recorded which). The CDR3 reads CASSPRLGQGARGYTF. The CDR3 DNA follows: TGTGCCAGCAGCCCCCGCCTAGGGCAGGGGGCGCGAGGCTACACCTTC.